Listed below are T cell receptor beta chains from one sample, sequenced in a study of blood T cell repertoires in COVID-19. Generated by immunoSEQ multiplex PCR, the TCRdb table keeps only in-frame clones and is missing some. Among about 250,000 clones listed, around 85% were seen once. Sequenced material: peripheral blood. Receptors were obtained from a man aged 50-59 years with COVID-19, enrolled during active disease. CDR3s include the opening cysteine and the closing phenylalanine or tryptophan. The D gene is left open where the match is weak. Only part of the rows carry a size: once, few, many, or a class if the clone is expanded.

j_call: TRBJ2-5; v_call: TRBV5-1; d_call: TRBD2; clone_size: once; cdr3_aa: CASGKRTSGSEETQYF; cdr3_nt: TGCGCCAGCGGCAAAAGGACTAGCGGGTCTGAAGAGACCCAGTACTTC
j_call: TRBJ2-7; v_call: TRBV6-2/TRBV6-3; d_call: .; clone_size: .; cdr3_aa: CASSYAPLGQGIEQYF; cdr3_nt: TGTGCCAGCAGTTACGCCCCCCTCGGGCAGGGGATCGAGCAGTACTTC
j_call: TRBJ2-1; v_call: TRBV11-1; d_call: .; clone_size: .; cdr3_aa: CASSLTTNEQFF; cdr3_nt: TGTGCCAGCAGCCTAACCACCAATGAGCAGTTCTTC
j_call: TRBJ1-2; v_call: TRBV19; d_call: .; clone_size: .; cdr3_aa: CASSIRQVLGYTF; cdr3_nt: TGTGCCAGTAGTATCAGACAGGTCTTGGGCTACACCTTC
j_call: TRBJ2-7; v_call: TRBV7-9; d_call: TRBD1; clone_size: .; cdr3_aa: CASSPRQGLSSYEQYF; cdr3_nt: TGTGCCAGCAGCCCCCGACAGGGTCTTTCTTCCTACGAGCAGTACTTC
j_call: TRBJ1-3; v_call: TRBV30; d_call: TRBD1; clone_size: .; cdr3_aa: CAGGQISGNTIYF; cdr3_nt: TGTGCCGGGGGACAGATCTCTGGAAACACCATATATTTT
j_call: TRBJ1-1; v_call: TRBV24-1; d_call: TRBD1; clone_size: .; cdr3_aa: CATSDPGQGSEAFF; cdr3_nt: TGTGCCACCAGTGACCCCGGACAGGGGTCTGAAGCTTTCTTT
j_call: TRBJ2-7; v_call: TRBV18; d_call: .; clone_size: few; cdr3_aa: CASSLGGTLYEQYF; cdr3_nt: TGTGCCAGCTCGTTAGGAGGGACCCTCTACGAGCAGTACTTC
j_call: TRBJ2-3; v_call: TRBV6-2/TRBV6-3; d_call: TRBD2; clone_size: .; cdr3_aa: CASSSALAANTDTQYF; cdr3_nt: TGTGCCAGCAGTTCCGCACTAGCGGCGAACACAGATACGCAGTATTTT
j_call: TRBJ1-5; v_call: TRBV2; d_call: TRBD1; clone_size: .; cdr3_aa: CASSRQGATNQPQHF; cdr3_nt: TGTGCCAGCAGCCGACAGGGGGCGACCAATCAGCCCCAGCATTTT
j_call: TRBJ1-2; v_call: TRBV9; d_call: TRBD1; clone_size: .; cdr3_aa: CASSVGDRGGYTF; cdr3_nt: TGTGCCAGCAGCGTAGGGGACAGGGGCGGCTACACCTTC
j_call: TRBJ2-5; v_call: TRBV5-1; d_call: TRBD1; clone_size: .; cdr3_aa: CASIYRQGVKTQYF; cdr3_nt: TGCGCCAGCATCTACCGGCAGGGGGTCAAGACCCAGTACTTC
j_call: TRBJ1-4; v_call: TRBV5-4; d_call: .; clone_size: few; cdr3_aa: CASSQKSGTTNEKLFF; cdr3_nt: TGTGCCAGCAGCCAAAAATCAGGGACAACTAATGAAAAACTGTTTTTT
j_call: TRBJ1-1; v_call: TRBV6-5; d_call: .; clone_size: .; cdr3_aa: CASSPGTHTEAFF; cdr3_nt: TGTGCCAGCAGCCCCGGGACACACACTGAAGCTTTCTTT
j_call: TRBJ2-1; v_call: TRBV7-8; d_call: TRBD2; clone_size: once; cdr3_aa: CASSLDGLVPNEQFF; cdr3_nt: TGTGCCAGCAGCTTAGACGGACTAGTTCCCAATGAGCAGTTCTTC
j_call: TRBJ2-7; v_call: TRBV6-5; d_call: .; clone_size: .; cdr3_aa: CASSQSGGSYEQYF; cdr3_nt: TGTGCCAGTTCTCAGTCCGGGGGCTCCTACGAGCAGTACTTC
j_call: TRBJ2-3; v_call: TRBV9; d_call: .; clone_size: .; cdr3_aa: CASSLPRSRDTQYF; cdr3_nt: TGTGCCAGCAGCCTTCCCCGTAGCCGCGATACGCAGTATTTT
j_call: TRBJ2-5; v_call: TRBV7-2; d_call: TRBD1; clone_size: .; cdr3_aa: CASSFLGRQGGETQYF; cdr3_nt: TGTGCCAGCAGCTTCCTAGGTAGACAGGGCGGGGAGACCCAGTACTTC
j_call: TRBJ2-5; v_call: TRBV24-1; d_call: TRBD1; clone_size: .; cdr3_aa: CATSDTQGARETQYF; cdr3_nt: TGTGCCACCAGTGACACTCAGGGGGCGAGGGAGACCCAGTACTTC
j_call: TRBJ2-5; v_call: TRBV5-1; d_call: .; clone_size: .; cdr3_aa: CASSLQVTRQETQYF; cdr3_nt: TGCGCCAGCAGCTTGCAAGTAACTCGTCAAGAGACCCAGTACTTC
j_call: TRBJ1-4; v_call: TRBV7-2; d_call: TRBD1; clone_size: .; cdr3_aa: CASSLAQGFNEKLFF; cdr3_nt: TGTGCCAGCAGCTTAGCACAGGGGTTTAATGAAAAACTGTTTTTT
j_call: TRBJ1-5; v_call: TRBV19; d_call: .; clone_size: .; cdr3_aa: CASSITGTSYSNQPQHF; cdr3_nt: TGTGCCAGTAGTATCACCGGGACATCATATAGCAATCAGCCCCAGCATTTT
j_call: TRBJ2-3; v_call: TRBV6-1; d_call: TRBD2; clone_size: .; cdr3_aa: CASSDGTRRTDTQYF; cdr3_nt: TGTGCCAGCAGTGACGGGACTAGACGCACAGATACGCAGTATTTT
j_call: TRBJ1-2; v_call: TRBV7-8; d_call: .; clone_size: .; cdr3_aa: CASSLRPNYGYTF; cdr3_nt: TGTGCCAGCAGCTTACGTCCTAACTATGGCTACACCTTC
j_call: TRBJ2-3; v_call: TRBV7-2; d_call: .; clone_size: .; cdr3_aa: CASTNGVLDTQYF; cdr3_nt: TGTGCCAGCACCAACGGGGTCCTAGATACGCAGTATTTT
j_call: TRBJ1-4; v_call: TRBV14; d_call: .; clone_size: .; cdr3_aa: CASSQIQSANEKLFF; cdr3_nt: TGTGCCAGCAGCCAGATTCAGTCAGCTAATGAAAAACTGTTTTTT
j_call: TRBJ1-5; v_call: TRBV15; d_call: .; clone_size: .; cdr3_aa: CATSRDRGNQPQHF; cdr3_nt: TGTGCCACCAGCAGAGATCGGGGGAATCAGCCCCAGCATTTT
j_call: TRBJ1-4; v_call: TRBV5-1; d_call: TRBD1; clone_size: .; cdr3_aa: CASSEGTVGWEKLFF; cdr3_nt: TGCGCCAGCAGCGAAGGGACAGTCGGATGGGAAAAACTGTTTTTT
j_call: TRBJ1-5; v_call: TRBV7-2; d_call: .; clone_size: .; cdr3_aa: CASSFAEGYRAQPQHF; cdr3_nt: TGTGCCAGCAGCTTCGCCGAGGGTTACAGGGCCCAGCCCCAGCATTTT
j_call: TRBJ2-1; v_call: TRBV9; d_call: .; clone_size: .; cdr3_aa: CASSAASTEQFF; cdr3_nt: TGTGCCAGCAGCGCCGCGTCCACTGAGCAGTTCTTC
j_call: TRBJ1-1; v_call: TRBV28; d_call: .; clone_size: few; cdr3_aa: CASGGRTRNTEAFF; cdr3_nt: TGTGCCAGCGGGGGGAGAACCCGAAACACTGAAGCTTTCTTT
j_call: TRBJ2-5; v_call: TRBV5-1; d_call: .; clone_size: once; cdr3_aa: CASSFPEQAKETQYF; cdr3_nt: TGCGCCAGCAGCTTTCCAGAGCAGGCGAAAGAGACCCAGTACTTC
j_call: TRBJ2-3; v_call: TRBV29-1; d_call: .; clone_size: .; cdr3_aa: CSTPWGDTQYF; cdr3_nt: TGCAGCACCCCCTGGGGGGACACGCAGTATTTT
j_call: TRBJ1-4; v_call: TRBV12-5; d_call: .; clone_size: .; cdr3_aa: CASGLYRQGSNEKLFF; cdr3_nt: TGTGCTAGTGGTTTGTACCGCCAGGGTTCTAATGAAAAACTGTTTTTT
j_call: TRBJ2-7; v_call: TRBV30; d_call: TRBD1; clone_size: .; cdr3_aa: CAWSVPGQRYEQYF; cdr3_nt: TGTGCCTGGAGTGTTCCGGGACAGAGATACGAGCAGTACTTC
j_call: TRBJ2-4; v_call: TRBV28; d_call: .; clone_size: .; cdr3_aa: CASSSRQVFGSLAKNIQYF; cdr3_nt: TGTGCCAGCAGTTCCAGACAGGTTTTTGGCTCCCTAGCCAAAAACATTCAGTACTTC
j_call: TRBJ1-1; v_call: TRBV27; d_call: .; clone_size: .; cdr3_aa: CASSPSGRAAFF; cdr3_nt: TGTGCCAGCAGTCCTTCAGGGAGGGCGGCTTTCTTT
j_call: TRBJ2-7; v_call: TRBV7-7; d_call: .; clone_size: .; cdr3_aa: CASSPGKGSYEQYF; cdr3_nt: TGTGCTAGCAGCCCCGGGAAAGGCTCCTACGAGCAGTACTTC
j_call: TRBJ2-7; v_call: TRBV7-2; d_call: .; clone_size: .; cdr3_aa: CASSLDSRYEQYF; cdr3_nt: TGTGCCAGCAGCTTAGACAGTCGCTACGAGCAGTACTTC
j_call: TRBJ2-7; v_call: TRBV6-5; d_call: TRBD1; clone_size: .; cdr3_aa: CASSWGQGVYEQYF; cdr3_nt: TGTGCCAGCAGCTGGGGACAGGGGGTCTACGAGCAGTACTTC
j_call: TRBJ2-1; v_call: TRBV5-1; d_call: .; clone_size: once; cdr3_aa: CASSGGLLSSYNEQFF; cdr3_nt: TGCGCCAGCAGCGGGGGACTTCTAAGCTCCTACAATGAGCAGTTCTTC
j_call: TRBJ2-1; v_call: TRBV10-3; d_call: .; clone_size: .; cdr3_aa: CAISVDRNEQFF; cdr3_nt: TGTGCCATCAGTGTCGACAGAAATGAGCAGTTCTTC
j_call: TRBJ2-3; v_call: TRBV6-5; d_call: .; clone_size: .; cdr3_aa: CASSSGTEGVHTQYF; cdr3_nt: TGTGCCAGCAGTTCCGGGACGGAGGGAGTACATACGCAGTATTTT
j_call: TRBJ2-3; v_call: TRBV9; d_call: TRBD2; clone_size: .; cdr3_aa: CASSALSGGSTDTQYF; cdr3_nt: TGTGCCAGCAGCGCCCTTAGCGGGGGGTCTACAGATACGCAGTATTTT
j_call: TRBJ2-3; v_call: TRBV3-1/TRBV3-2; d_call: TRBD2; clone_size: .; cdr3_aa: CASSQLTSRNADTQYF; cdr3_nt: TGTGCCAGCAGCCAGTTGACTAGCCGAAATGCAGATACGCAGTATTTT
j_call: TRBJ2-2; v_call: TRBV2; d_call: TRBD1; clone_size: .; cdr3_aa: CASSVRGHVGELFF; cdr3_nt: TGTGCCAGCAGTGTCAGGGGGCATGTCGGGGAGCTGTTTTTT
j_call: TRBJ2-2; v_call: TRBV9; d_call: TRBD1; clone_size: .; cdr3_aa: CASNRGQARTGELFF; cdr3_nt: TGTGCCAGCAACCGGGGACAGGCGCGCACCGGGGAGCTGTTTTTT
j_call: TRBJ1-4; v_call: TRBV15; d_call: TRBD1; clone_size: .; cdr3_aa: CATSRDRDRGGEKLFF; cdr3_nt: TGTGCCACCAGCAGAGACCGGGACAGGGGTGGTGAAAAACTGTTTTTT
j_call: TRBJ2-7; v_call: TRBV7-9; d_call: TRBD2; clone_size: .; cdr3_aa: CASSFGGGGPTYEQYF; cdr3_nt: TGTGCCAGCAGCTTCGGGGGCGGGGGGCCTACCTACGAGCAGTACTTC
j_call: TRBJ2-7; v_call: TRBV28; d_call: TRBD2; clone_size: .; cdr3_aa: CASSSGGDWVLSYEQYF; cdr3_nt: TGTGCCAGCAGTTCTGGGGGGGACTGGGTGCTCTCCTACGAGCAGTACTTC
j_call: TRBJ2-2; v_call: TRBV14; d_call: TRBD2; clone_size: .; cdr3_aa: CASSQGLAGISTGELFF; cdr3_nt: TGTGCCAGCAGCCAAGGACTAGCGGGCATTAGCACCGGGGAGCTGTTTTTT